The entry below describes one T cell receptor beta chain. cDNA came from 0.5 to 1 ug RNA primed by random hexamers. Across 54 Vbeta and 13 Jbeta, TCR beta CDR3 was amplified with immunoSEQ multiplex PCR. In TCRdb, the immunoSEQ multiplex PCR reads were re-called with MiXCR into one record per CDR3 protein. This table holds approximately 260,000 distinct CDR3 sequences, less than 96% found once. The data originate from a study of CD8 T cells in Susac syndrome. There are 14 residues in the CDR3. Germline V gene lookup returns CDR1 LGHDT and CDR2 YNNKEL (reference sequence). V was shortened by 5 bases and J by 0 bases, with 11 bases between the two germline ends.

The rearrangement uses TRBV3-1 and TRBJ2-7, with TRBD2 as a possible D gene (6 bases). The clonotype comes from a human donor with Susac syndrome. The sample comprised CD4+ T cells from PBMCs. CDR3 bases: TGTGCCAGCAGCGGGAGGAGGGGCTCCTACGAGCAGTACTTC. It translates to CASSGRRGSYEQYF.